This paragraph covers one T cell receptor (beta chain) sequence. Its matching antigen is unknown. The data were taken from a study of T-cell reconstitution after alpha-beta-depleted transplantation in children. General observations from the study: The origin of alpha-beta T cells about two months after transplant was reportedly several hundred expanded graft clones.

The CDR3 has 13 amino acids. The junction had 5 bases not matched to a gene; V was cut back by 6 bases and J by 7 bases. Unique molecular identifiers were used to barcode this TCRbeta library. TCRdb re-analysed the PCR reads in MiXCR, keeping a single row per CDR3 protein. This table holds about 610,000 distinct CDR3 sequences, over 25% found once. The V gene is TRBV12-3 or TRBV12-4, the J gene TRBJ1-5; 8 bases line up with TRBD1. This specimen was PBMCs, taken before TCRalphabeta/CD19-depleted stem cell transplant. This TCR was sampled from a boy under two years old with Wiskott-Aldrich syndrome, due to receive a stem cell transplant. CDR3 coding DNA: TGTGCCAGCAGGGAACAGGGGGAACAGCCCCAGCATTTT. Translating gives CASREQGEQPQHF.